This T cell receptor beta chain is from a study of blood T cell repertoires in COVID-19. Study context: Italy, Spain and the United States were the sources of the convalescent and acute COVID-19 samples.

The data were produced by immunoSEQ multiplex PCR, yet TCRdb's version contains in-frame clones alone and is incomplete. The sample lists about 210,000 clones, 89% seen once, with under 5.5% in the top ten. Germline CDR1 and CDR2: LNHDA and SQIVND (reference sequence). The CDR3 has 19 residues. Unmatched junction bases numbered 16, after V lost 5 bases and J lost 0 bases. This chain uses TRBV19 with TRBJ2-3; 8 bases are a match to TRBD2. The source of this sequence is a woman aged 40-49 years with acute or convalescent COVID-19. Sequenced: peripheral blood. Here the CDR3 DNA reads TGTGCCAGTAGTGGCCCCAGGGCGGGGGGAGGTCTAAGCACAGATACGCAGTATTTT. This gives the protein CASSGPRAGGGLSTDTQYF.